One and the same sample provided the 20 T cell receptor beta chains below, sequenced in a study of T cell repertoires in cytomegalovirus infection. TCRdb reprocessed the reads via MiXCR and lists one record per CDR3 protein. The sample includes 200,000 to 300,000 distinct CDR3 sequences, around 13% of them seen just once. Specimen: PBMCs. The receptors originated from a human donor in good health (CMV status not recorded). Some clones in this sample may be carry-over from other donors' samples.

This clonotype appeared a few times. V and J are TRBV6-2 or TRBV6-3 and TRBJ2-7, with TRBD2 matching over 7 bases. Trimming cost V 2 bases and J 3 bases; bases outside gene matches: 7. Germline V gene sequence: CDR1 MNHEY, CDR2 SVGEGT. The CDR3 spans 15 residues. The CDR3 DNA is TGTGCCAGCAGTTACAACCGGGAGGAATACTACGAGCAGTACTTC. Its protein is CASSYNREEYYEQYF.

This clonotype has more than one count but fewer than ten. V gene TRBV9 combines with J gene TRBJ2-1; D call uncertain. Germline V gene sequence: CDR1 SGDLS, CDR2 YYNGEE. V was cut by 4 bases and J by 3 bases, with 14 bases left in between. This CDR3 contains 15 residues. The CDR3 coding sequence is TGTGCCAGCAGCCCCCATGCCCGGAGCTACAATGAGCAGTTCTTC. Translation gives CASSPHARSYNEQFF.

Only a few counts were recorded for this clonotype. This chain uses TRBV19 with TRBJ1-1; D not resolved. The CDR3 runs 15 residues. Deletions cut 4 bases from V and 2 bases from J, with 14 bases between. The V gene's germline CDR1 is LNHDA and CDR2 SQIVND (reference sequence). The CDR3 region is CASSNLRALNTEAFF. CDR3 DNA: TGTGCCAGTAGTAATCTAAGGGCGCTTAACACTGAAGCTTTCTTT.

The gene calls are TRBV29-1 and TRBJ2-1; D remains unclear. This CDR3 region has 13 residues. Deletions cut 7 bases from V and 6 bases from J, with 16 bases between. Germline assignment: CDR1 SQVTM and CDR2 ANQGSEA. CDR3 sequence: CSAKIGSSNEQFF. The CDR3 DNA reads as TGCAGCGCTAAAATAGGCAGTAGCAATGAGCAGTTCTTC.

V is TRBV5-4 and J is TRBJ1-2; D unresolved. Trimming stripped 0 bases from V and 1 base from J, with 10 bases between. CDR3 length: 15 residues. Looked up from germline, CDR1 is SGHNT and CDR2 is YYREEE (reference sequence). CDR3 in DNA: TGTGCCAGCAGCTTGGGGGTTGCTGTTAACTATGGCTACACCTTC. Translated: CASSLGVAVNYGYTF.

The gene calls are TRBV29-1 and TRBJ2-3, with 12 bases lining up with TRBD2. CDR1 and CDR2 from the germline V gene are SQVTM and ANQGSEA. Trimming removed 4 bases from V and 5 bases from J; junction bases left unmatched: 10. The CDR3 length is 16 residues. The CDR3 nucleotides are TGCAGCGTTGGCGAGACTAGCGGGAGTAGCGAAGATACGCAGTATTTT. Its protein is CSVGETSGSSEDTQYF.

This clonotype has just a few counts. The rearrangement joins TRBV20-1 to TRBJ2-3; 13 bases line up with TRBD2. After removal of 3 bases from V and 3 bases from J, the junction contained 3 bases not matched to a gene. Germline CDR1 and CDR2: DFQATT and SNEGSKA (reference sequence). The CDR3 consists of 15 residues. This chain's CDR3 is CSASELAGGTDTQYF. CDR3 nucleotide sequence: TGCAGTGCTAGTGAACTAGCGGGAGGGACAGATACGCAGTATTTT.

This clonotype was counted many times. This rearrangement joins TRBV20-1 to TRBJ2-7, with TRBD2 identical over 7 bases. V lost 4 bases to trimming and J lost 4 bases; unmatched junction nucleotides: 13. This CDR3 region has 15 residues. CDR1 and CDR2 (germline): DFQATT, SNEGSKA (reference sequence). This chain's CDR3 is CSAKPSGASFYEQYF. The CDR3, as DNA: TGCAGTGCTAAACCCAGCGGGGCCTCTTTTTACGAGCAGTACTTC.

This chain uses TRBV2 with TRBJ1-3, with a weak D call TRBD1 (6 bases). The V end was cut by 7 bases, the J end by 2 bases, with 12 bases between. The CDR3 is made up of 14 amino acids. Germline V gene sequence: CDR1 SNHLY, CDR2 FYNNEI. For the CDR3, the DNA is TGTGCCAGCAAAGGGGGAGAAACTGGAAACACCATATATTTT. It is translated as CASKGGETGNTIYF.

This clonotype was counted only a few times. The chain combines TRBV7-9 with TRBJ2-5; perhaps TRBD1 as D (6 bases). There are 13 residues in the CDR3. The germline V gene encodes CDR1 SEHNR and CDR2 FQNEAQ (reference sequence). The V end was cut by 7 bases, the J end by 5 bases, with 14 bases between. CDR3 coding DNA: TGTGCCAGCATGGCGACAGGCGCGGAGACCCAGTACTTC. Its protein is CASMATGAETQYF.

There are a few counts of this clonotype. The V and J genes are TRBV20-1 and TRBJ1-1, with D unclear. V lost 6 bases and J 1 base, leaving 12 bases between the germline ends. Germline CDR1 and CDR2: DFQATT and SNEGSKA (reference sequence). This CDR3 region has 13 residues. CDR3 in amino acids: CSAGPPPNTEAFF. In DNA form, the CDR3 reads TGCAGTGCCGGACCTCCCCCGAACACTGAAGCTTTCTTT.

The chain links TRBV5-1 to TRBJ2-7, with D possibly being TRBD1 (6 bases). Germline V gene sequence: CDR1 SGHRS, CDR2 YFSETQ. V was shortened by 2 bases and J by 3 bases, with 12 bases between the two germline ends. There are 14 residues in the CDR3. The CDR3 DNA reads TGCGCCAGCAGCTTACAGGGTTTAAGCTACGAGCAGTACTTC. This translates into CASSLQGLSYEQYF.

This clonotype has more than one count but fewer than ten. CDR3 nucleotide sequence: TGCAGTGCTAGCTTGACAGTGACTAGCACAGATACGCAGTATTTT. Its protein is CSASLTVTSTDTQYF. The J gene is TRBJ2-3, the V gene TRBV20-1; TRBD1 is a possible D gene (5 bases). Trimming removed 3 bases at V and 0 bases at J, with 13 bases between. The CDR3 is made up of 15 amino acids. Germline loops: CDR1 DFQATT, CDR2 SNEGSKA (reference sequence).

This chain links TRBV5-1 with TRBJ1-2; TRBD1 might be the D (5 bases). The germline V gene has CDR1 SGHRS and CDR2 YFSETQ. Trimming stripped 6 bases from V and 4 bases from J, with 13 bases between. The CDR3 spans 13 residues. The CDR3 is CASTRGEAYGYTF. In DNA, the CDR3 is TGCGCCAGCACCCGAGGGGAAGCCTATGGCTACACCTTC. The complete variable domain, with remaining parts taken from reference TRBV5-1 and TRBJ1-2, reads KAGVTQTPRYLIKTRGQQVTLSCSPISGHRSVSWYQQTPGQGLQFLFEYFSETQRNKGNFPGRFSGRQFSNSRSEMNVSTLELGDSALYLCASTRGEAYGYTFGSGTRLTVV.

This clonotype appeared many times. V gene TRBV7-3 combines with J gene TRBJ1-5; no definite D call. This CDR3 has 16 residues. The germline CDR1 and CDR2 sequences are SGHTA and FQGTGA. The V end lost 1 base, the J end lost 0 bases, and 10 bases lay between the germline ends. DNA for the CDR3: TGTGCCAGCAGCTTAAAGTGGTCATATAGCAATCAGCCCCAGCATTTT. Amino acids: CASSLKWSYSNQPQHF.

With regard to this clonotype: This may come from a read error, since a much larger clone is one base off. This chain joins TRBV28 and TRBJ2-7; 14 nucleotides align to TRBD2. CDR1 MDHEN and CDR2 SYDVKM come from the germline V gene. This CDR3 contains 15 residues. After removal of 8 bases from V and 3 bases from J, the junction contained 6 bases not matched to a gene. The CDR3 loop reads CASAAGTSGSYEQYF. As DNA, the CDR3 is TGTGCCAGCGCCGCTGGGACTAGCGGGAGCTACGAGCAGTACTTC. The complete variable domain, with remaining parts taken from reference TRBV28 and TRBJ2-7, reads DVKVTQSSRYLVKRTGEKVFLECVQDMDHENMFWYRQDPGLGLRLIYFSYDVKMKEKGDIPEGYSVSREKKERFSLILESASTNQTSMYLCASAAGTSGSYEQYFGPGTRLTVT.

With respect to this clonotype: A much larger clone lies a single base off, so this may be a read error. J is TRBJ1-3 and V is TRBV12-3 or TRBV12-4; TRBD1 might be the D (5 bases). The CDR3 length is 15 residues. Here the CDR3 DNA reads TGTGCCAGCAGTACCTCGGGGGACTCTGGAAACACCATAAATTTT. Translating it yields CASSTSGDSGNTINF.

The V call is TRBV29-1, the J call TRBJ1-2; 7 bases line up with TRBD1. The V gene's germline CDR1 is SQVTM and CDR2 ANQGSEA. CDR3 length: 12 amino acids. With V trimmed by 6 bases and J by 3 bases, 4 bases remained unmatched. The CDR3: CSVDRDDYGYTF. The CDR3 coding sequence is TGCAGCGTCGACAGGGATGACTATGGCTACACCTTC.

This chain joins TRBV7-6 and TRBJ2-6; D is unclear. V was clipped by 4 bases and J by 4 bases, with 8 bases between them. CDR1 and CDR2 (germline): SGHVS, FNYEAQ. The CDR3 has 14 amino acids. For the CDR3, the DNA is TGTGCCAGCAGCTACCCCAAAGGGGCCAACGTCCTGACTTTC. This encodes CASSYPKGANVLTF.

In this sample, this clonotype turned up a few times. V usage is TRBV14 and J usage is TRBJ2-5, with unresolved D. Trimming removed 2 bases from V and 5 bases from J, with 12 bases in between. Germline loops: CDR1 SGHDN, CDR2 FVKESK. The CDR3 loop spans 14 amino acids. The CDR3 coding sequence is TGTGCCAGCAGCCAACGACGGACGACTGAGACCCAGTACTTC. Residues: CASSQRRTTETQYF.